This T cell receptor beta chain comes out of a study of post-analysis software for immune sequencing data. Findings and limits, study-wide: Controls showed significantly higher normalized Chao1 diversity than did multiple sclerosis patients.

A few counts support this clonotype. The antigen remains unidentified. Unique molecular identifiers had been added to the TCR beta cDNA libraries. Yield was roughly 0.5 million cDNA molecules from approximately 0.95 to 9.8 million T cells. Each CDR3 protein is one row after TCRdb ran MiXCR on the PCR reads. Among about 460,000 distinct CDR3 sequences listed, 45% were seen once. What was sequenced was blood. The clonotype originates from a girl aged 5-17 years with multiple sclerosis.

CDR3 bases: TGTGCCAGCATAAAGGCTGGACAAGAGACCCAGTACTTC. It is translated as CASIKAGQETQYF. The V and J genes are TRBV6-5 and TRBJ2-5; D unresolved. This CDR3 has 13 amino acids. The ends were cut back, 7 bases at V and 2 bases at J, with 11 bases in the middle. Germline V lookup: CDR1 MNHEY, CDR2 SVGAGI.